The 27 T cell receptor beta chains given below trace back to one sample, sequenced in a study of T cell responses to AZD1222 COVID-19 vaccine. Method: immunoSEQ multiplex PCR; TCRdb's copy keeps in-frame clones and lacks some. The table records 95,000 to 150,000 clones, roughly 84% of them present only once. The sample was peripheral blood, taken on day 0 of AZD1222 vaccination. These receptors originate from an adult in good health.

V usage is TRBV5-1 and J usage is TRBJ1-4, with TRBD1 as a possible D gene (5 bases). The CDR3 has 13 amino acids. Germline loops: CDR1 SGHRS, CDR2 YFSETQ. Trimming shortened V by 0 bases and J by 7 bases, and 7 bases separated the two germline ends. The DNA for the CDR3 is TGCGCCAGCAGCTTGGGACAGTCTGAAAAACTGTTTTTT. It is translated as CASSLGQSEKLFF.

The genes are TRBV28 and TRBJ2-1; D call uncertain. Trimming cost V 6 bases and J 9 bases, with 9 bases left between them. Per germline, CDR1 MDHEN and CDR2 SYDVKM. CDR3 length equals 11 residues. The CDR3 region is CASSRQGEQFF. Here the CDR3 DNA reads TGTGCCAGCAGCCGACAAGGTGAGCAGTTCTTC.

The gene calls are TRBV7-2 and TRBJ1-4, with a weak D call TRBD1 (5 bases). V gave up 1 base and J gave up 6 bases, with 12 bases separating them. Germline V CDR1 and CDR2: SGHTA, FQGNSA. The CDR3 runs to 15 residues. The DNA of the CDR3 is TGTGCCAGCAGCTTAGGGTCAGGGCGGGATGAAAAACTGTTTTTT. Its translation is CASSLGSGRDEKLFF.

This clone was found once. The CDR3, as DNA: TGTGCCAGAAATCTCCAAAAGGGGGACACTGAAGCTTTCTTT. Translated, it gives CARNLQKGDTEAFF. The rearrangement joins TRBV6-9 to TRBJ1-1, with TRBD1 as a possible D gene (6 bases). Trimming removed 9 bases from V and 3 bases from J, with 17 bases in between. Germline lookup yields CDR1 MNHGY and CDR2 SVAAGI. This CDR3 spans 14 amino acids.

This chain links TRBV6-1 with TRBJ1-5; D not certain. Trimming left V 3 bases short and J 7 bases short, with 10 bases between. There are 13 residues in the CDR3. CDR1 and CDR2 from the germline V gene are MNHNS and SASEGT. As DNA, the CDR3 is TGTGCCAGCAGTGAGGCGGATGAGCAGCCCCAGCATTTT. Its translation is CASSEADEQPQHF.

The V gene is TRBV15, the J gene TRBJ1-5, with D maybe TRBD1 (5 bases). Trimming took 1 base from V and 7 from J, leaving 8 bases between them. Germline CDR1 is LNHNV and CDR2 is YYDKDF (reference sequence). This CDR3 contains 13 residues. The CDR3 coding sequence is TGTGCCACCAGCAGAGGGGGGACCCAGCCCCAGCATTTT. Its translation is CATSRGGTQPQHF.

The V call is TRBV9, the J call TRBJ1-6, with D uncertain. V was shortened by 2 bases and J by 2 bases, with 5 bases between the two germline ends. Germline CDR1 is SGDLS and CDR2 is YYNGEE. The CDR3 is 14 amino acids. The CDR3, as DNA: TGTGCCAGCAGCGTGGGGACCTATAATTCACCCCTCCACTTT. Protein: CASSVGTYNSPLHF.

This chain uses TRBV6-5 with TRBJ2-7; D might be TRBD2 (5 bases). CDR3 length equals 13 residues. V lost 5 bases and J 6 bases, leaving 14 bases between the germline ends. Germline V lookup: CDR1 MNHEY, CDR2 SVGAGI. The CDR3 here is CASSPVPEGEQYF. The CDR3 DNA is TGTGCCAGCAGTCCTGTCCCCGAGGGCGAGCAGTACTTC.

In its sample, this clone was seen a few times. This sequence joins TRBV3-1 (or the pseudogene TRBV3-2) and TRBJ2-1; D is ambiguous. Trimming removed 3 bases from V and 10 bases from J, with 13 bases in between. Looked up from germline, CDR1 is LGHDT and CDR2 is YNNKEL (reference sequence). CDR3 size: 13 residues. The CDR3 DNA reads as TGTGCCAGCAGCCAGCCCGTGGGTAGCGAGCAGTTCTTC. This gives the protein CASSQPVGSEQFF.

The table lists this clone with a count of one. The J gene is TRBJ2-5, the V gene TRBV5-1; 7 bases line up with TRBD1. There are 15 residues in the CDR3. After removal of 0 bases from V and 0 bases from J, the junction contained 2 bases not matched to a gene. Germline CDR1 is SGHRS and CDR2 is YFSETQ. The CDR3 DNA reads TGCGCCAGCAGCTTGGGAGACAGGGACCAAGAGACCCAGTACTTC. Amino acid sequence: CASSLGDRDQETQYF. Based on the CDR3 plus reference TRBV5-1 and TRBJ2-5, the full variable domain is KAGVTQTPRYLIKTRGQQVTLSCSPISGHRSVSWYQQTPGQGLQFLFEYFSETQRNKGNFPGRFSGRQFSNSRSEMNVSTLELGDSALYLCASSLGDRDQETQYFGPGTRLLVL.

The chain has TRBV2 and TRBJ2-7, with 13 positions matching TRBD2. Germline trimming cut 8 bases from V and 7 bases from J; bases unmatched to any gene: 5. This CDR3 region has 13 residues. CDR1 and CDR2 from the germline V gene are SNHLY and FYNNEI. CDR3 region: CASGGLAGEEQYF. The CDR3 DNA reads TGTGCCAGCGGCGGACTAGCGGGGGAAGAGCAGTACTTC.

The DNA for the CDR3 is TGTGCCAGCAGCTTGAGCAGGGGGACGCTCGGCACCGGGGAGCTGTTTTTT. It yields the protein CASSLSRGTLGTGELFF. The chain carries TRBV5-6 and TRBJ2-2; 7 nucleotides align to TRBD1. Germline CDR1 SGHDT, CDR2 YYEEEE. This CDR3 region has 17 residues. V trimming: 1 base; J trimming: 4 bases; junction bases outside the gene matches: 10.

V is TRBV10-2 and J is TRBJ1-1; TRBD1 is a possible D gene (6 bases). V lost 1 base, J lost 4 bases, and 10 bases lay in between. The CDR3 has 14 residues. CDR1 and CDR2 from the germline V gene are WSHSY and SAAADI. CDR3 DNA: TGCGCCAGCAGTGAGTGGGGAGGGGGCACTGAAGCTTTCTTT. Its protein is CASSEWGGGTEAFF.

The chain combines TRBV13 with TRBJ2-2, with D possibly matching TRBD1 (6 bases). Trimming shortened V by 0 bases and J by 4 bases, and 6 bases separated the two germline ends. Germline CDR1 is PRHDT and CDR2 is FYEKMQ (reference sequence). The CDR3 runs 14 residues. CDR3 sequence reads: CASSLGGGTGELFF. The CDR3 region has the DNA TGTGCCAGCAGCTTAGGAGGGGGCACCGGGGAGCTGTTTTTT. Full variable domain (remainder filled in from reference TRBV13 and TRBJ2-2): AAGVIQSPRHLIKEKRETATLKCYPIPRHDTVYWYQQGPGQDPQFLISFYEKMQSDKGSIPDRFSAQQFSDYHSELNMSSLELGDSALYFCASSLGGGTGELFFGEGSRLTVL.

This chain's CDR3 is CASSTQGKNTEAFF. The CDR3 DNA reads as TGTGCCAGCTCAACGCAGGGCAAGAACACTGAAGCTTTCTTT. The chain joins TRBV18 to TRBJ1-1, with a possible D match to TRBD1 (5 bases). The V and J ends lost 5 bases and 1 base respectively, with 11 bases between them. This CDR3 comprises 14 residues. The V gene's germline CDR1 is KGHSH and CDR2 LQKENI.

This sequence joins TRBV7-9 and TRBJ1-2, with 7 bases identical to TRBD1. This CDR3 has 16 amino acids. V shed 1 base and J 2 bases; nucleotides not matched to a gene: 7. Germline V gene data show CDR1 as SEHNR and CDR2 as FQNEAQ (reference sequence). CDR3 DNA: TGTGCCAGCAGCTTAGACTCGACAGGGTTCAACTATGGCTACACCTTC. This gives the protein CASSLDSTGFNYGYTF.

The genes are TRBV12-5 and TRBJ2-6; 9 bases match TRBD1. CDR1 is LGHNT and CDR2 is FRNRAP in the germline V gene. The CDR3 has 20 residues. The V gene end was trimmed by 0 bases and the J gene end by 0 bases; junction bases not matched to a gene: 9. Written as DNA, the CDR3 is TGTGCTAGTGGTTTGGTATTCGGGACAGGGACTCTCTCTGGGGCCAACGTCCTGACTTTC. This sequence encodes CASGLVFGTGTLSGANVLTF.

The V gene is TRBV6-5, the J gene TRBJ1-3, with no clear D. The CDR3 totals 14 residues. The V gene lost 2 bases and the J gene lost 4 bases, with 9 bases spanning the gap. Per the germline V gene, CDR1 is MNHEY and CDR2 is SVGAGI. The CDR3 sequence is CASSYEGAGNTIYF. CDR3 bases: TGTGCCAGCAGTTACGAGGGTGCCGGAAACACCATATATTTT.

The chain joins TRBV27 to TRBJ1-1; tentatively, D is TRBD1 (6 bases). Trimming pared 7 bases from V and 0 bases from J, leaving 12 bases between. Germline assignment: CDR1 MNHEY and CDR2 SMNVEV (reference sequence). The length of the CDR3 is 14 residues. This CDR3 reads CASTLTGMNTEAFF. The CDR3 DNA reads TGTGCCAGCACCCTGACAGGTATGAACACTGAAGCTTTCTTT.

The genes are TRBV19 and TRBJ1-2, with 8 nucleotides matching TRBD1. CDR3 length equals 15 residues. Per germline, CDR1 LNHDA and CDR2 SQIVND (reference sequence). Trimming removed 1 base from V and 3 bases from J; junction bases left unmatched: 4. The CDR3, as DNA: TGTGCCAGTAGTATAGGGACAGGGCGAGACTATGGCTACACCTTC. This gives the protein CASSIGTGRDYGYTF. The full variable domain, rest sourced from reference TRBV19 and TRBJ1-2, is DGGITQSPKYLFRKEGQNVTLSCEQNLNHDAMYWYRQDPGQGLRLIYYSQIVNDFQKGDIAEGYSVSREKKESFPLTVTSAQKNPTAFYLCASSIGTGRDYGYTFGSGTRLTVV.

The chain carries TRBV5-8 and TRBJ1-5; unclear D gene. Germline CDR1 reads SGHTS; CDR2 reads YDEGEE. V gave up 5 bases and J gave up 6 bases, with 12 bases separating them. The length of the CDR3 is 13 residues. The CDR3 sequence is CASSYGVGQPQHF. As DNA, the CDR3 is TGTGCCAGCAGTTATGGGGTGGGTCAGCCCCAGCATTTT.

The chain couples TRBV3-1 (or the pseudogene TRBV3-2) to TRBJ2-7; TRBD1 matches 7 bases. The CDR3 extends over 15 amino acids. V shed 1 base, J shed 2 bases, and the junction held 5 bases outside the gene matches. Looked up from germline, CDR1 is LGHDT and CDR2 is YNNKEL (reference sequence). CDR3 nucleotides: TGTGCCAGCAGCCAAGTTACAGGGGAACCCTACGAGCAGTACTTC. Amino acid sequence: CASSQVTGEPYEQYF.

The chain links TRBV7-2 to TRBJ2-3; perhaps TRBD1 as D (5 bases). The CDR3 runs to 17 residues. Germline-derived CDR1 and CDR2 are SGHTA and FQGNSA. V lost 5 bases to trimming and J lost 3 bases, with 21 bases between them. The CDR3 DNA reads TGTGCCAGCAGCGAGTTAGTCAGGGCCCAGGGAACAGATACGCAGTATTTT. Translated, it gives CASSELVRAQGTDTQYF.

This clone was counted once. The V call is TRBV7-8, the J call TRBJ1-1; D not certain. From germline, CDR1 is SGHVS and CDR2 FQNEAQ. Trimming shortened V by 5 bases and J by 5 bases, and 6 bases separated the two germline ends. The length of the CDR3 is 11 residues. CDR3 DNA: TGTGCCAGCAGCCTATCGACTGAAGCTTTCTTT. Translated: CASSLSTEAFF.

CDR3 coding DNA: TGTGCCAGCAGCTCTGTGGGCGGGCAGGGGGCCTACGAGCAGTACTTC. Its protein is CASSSVGGQGAYEQYF. The chain uses TRBV7-2 and TRBJ2-7; 7 nucleotides line up with TRBD1. The CDR3 extends over 16 amino acids. Germline-derived CDR1 and CDR2 are SGHTA and FQGNSA. V trimming: 4 bases; J trimming: 2 bases; junction bases outside the gene matches: 11.

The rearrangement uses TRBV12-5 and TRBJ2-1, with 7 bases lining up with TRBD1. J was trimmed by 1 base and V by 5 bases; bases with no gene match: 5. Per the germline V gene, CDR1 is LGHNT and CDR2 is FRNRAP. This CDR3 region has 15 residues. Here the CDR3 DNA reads TGTGCTAGTGGTAGAAACAGGGGATCCTACAATGAGCAGTTCTTC. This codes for CASGRNRGSYNEQFF.

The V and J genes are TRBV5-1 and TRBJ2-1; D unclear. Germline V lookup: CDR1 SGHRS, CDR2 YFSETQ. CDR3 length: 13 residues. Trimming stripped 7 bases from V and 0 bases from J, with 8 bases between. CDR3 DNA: TGCGCCAGCGGCGCGATCTCCTACAATGAGCAGTTCTTC. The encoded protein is CASGAISYNEQFF. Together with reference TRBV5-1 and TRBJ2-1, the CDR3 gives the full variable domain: KAGVTQTPRYLIKTRGQQVTLSCSPISGHRSVSWYQQTPGQGLQFLFEYFSETQRNKGNFPGRFSGRQFSNSRSEMNVSTLELGDSALYLCASGAISYNEQFFGPGTRLTVL.